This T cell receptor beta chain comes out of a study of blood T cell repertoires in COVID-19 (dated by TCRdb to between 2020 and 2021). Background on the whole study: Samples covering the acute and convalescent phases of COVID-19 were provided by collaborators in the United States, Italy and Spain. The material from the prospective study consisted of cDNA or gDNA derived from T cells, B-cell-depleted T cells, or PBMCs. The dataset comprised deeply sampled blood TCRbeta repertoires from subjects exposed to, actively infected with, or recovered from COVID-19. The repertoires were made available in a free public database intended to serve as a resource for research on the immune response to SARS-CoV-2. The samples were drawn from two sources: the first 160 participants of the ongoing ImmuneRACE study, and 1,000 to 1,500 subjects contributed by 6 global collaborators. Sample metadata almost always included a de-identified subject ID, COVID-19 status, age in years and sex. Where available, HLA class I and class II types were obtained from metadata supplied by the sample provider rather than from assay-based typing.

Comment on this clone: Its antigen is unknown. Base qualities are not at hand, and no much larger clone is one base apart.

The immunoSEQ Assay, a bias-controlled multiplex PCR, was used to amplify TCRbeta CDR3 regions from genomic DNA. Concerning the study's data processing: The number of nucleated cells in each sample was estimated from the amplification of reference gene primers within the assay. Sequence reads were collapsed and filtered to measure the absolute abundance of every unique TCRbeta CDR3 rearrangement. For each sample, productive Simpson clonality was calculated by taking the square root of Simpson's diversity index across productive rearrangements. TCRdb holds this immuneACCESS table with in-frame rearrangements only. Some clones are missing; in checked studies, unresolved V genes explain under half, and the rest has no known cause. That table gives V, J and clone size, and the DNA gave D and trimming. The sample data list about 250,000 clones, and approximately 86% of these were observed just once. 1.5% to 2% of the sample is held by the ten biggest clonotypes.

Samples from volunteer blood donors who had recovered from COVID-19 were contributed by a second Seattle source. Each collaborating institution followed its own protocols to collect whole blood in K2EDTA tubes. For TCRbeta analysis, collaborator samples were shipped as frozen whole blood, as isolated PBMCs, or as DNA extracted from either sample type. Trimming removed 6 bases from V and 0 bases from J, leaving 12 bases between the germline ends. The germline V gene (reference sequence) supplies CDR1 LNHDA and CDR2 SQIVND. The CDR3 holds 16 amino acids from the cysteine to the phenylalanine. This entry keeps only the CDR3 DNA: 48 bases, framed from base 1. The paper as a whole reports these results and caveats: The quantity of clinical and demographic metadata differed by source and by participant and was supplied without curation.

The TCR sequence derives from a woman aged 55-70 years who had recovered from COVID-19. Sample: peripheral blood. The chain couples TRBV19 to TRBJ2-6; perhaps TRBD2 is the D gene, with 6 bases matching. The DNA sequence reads TGTGCCAGTAGCCTTGGAGGGGTCTCTGGGGCCAACGTCCTGACTTTC. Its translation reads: CASSLGGVSGANVLTF.